This TCR beta chain was retrieved from a study of Ad26.COV2.S vaccination and SARS-CoV-2 variants. The protocol was immunoSEQ multiplex PCR, while the TCRdb copy is restricted to in-frame clones and leaves out a portion. The data hold roughly 350,000 clones, with about 88% observed a single time. This clone appeared a few times. The target antigen is unknown. At one end, the junction sequence differs from germline, possibly due to a read error. The CDR3 totals 12 residues. CDR1 is LGHDT, CDR2 YNNKEL, per germline (reference sequence). Treatment: over 15 received Ad26.COV2.S at low or high dose, single or two shots; 5 received placebo; per-sample allocation not given. Sampling happened 63 days after the first vaccine or placebo injection. Whole-study results and caveats: Spike-specific TCR breadth was greater after Ad26.COV2.S than placebo. Assessments of TCR breadth and depth may have underestimated the total T cell responses. Participants given vaccine showed non-spike TCR breadth similar to that of placebo recipients.

The source is a person between 18 and 65 years old who received the Ad26.COV2.S COVID-19 vaccine or a placebo. The sample here was peripheral blood, taken in a trial of Ad26.COV2.S vaccine versus placebo. V gene TRBV3-1 (or the pseudogene TRBV3-2) combines with J gene TRBJ1-6; TRBD1 might be the D (6 bases). CDR3: CASTQQGRILHF. In DNA, the CDR3 is TGTGCCAGCACCCAACAGGGACGGATCCTCCACTTT.